This T cell receptor (beta chain) was documented in a study of vaccination and CD4 T cells after COVID-19. Across the whole study: Post-vaccine sampling followed dose two by a median roughly 70 days (range 14 to 241).

Points on this clonotype: The antigen is not known.

V trimming: 3 bases; J trimming: 1 base; junction bases outside the gene matches: 8. CDR1 and CDR2 (germline): SGHTS, YDEGEE. The CDR3 has 16 residues. Cultured CD4+ T-cell DNA underwent Oncomine TCR Beta short-read sequencing. Using its own MiXCR run on the PCR reads, TCRdb lists one record per CDR3 protein. Among approximately 15,000 distinct CDR3 sequences listed, under 40% were seen once. As for treatment: approximately nine-day PBMC culture with coronavirus spike peptide pools or control peptides (ViraFEST assay). This clonotype was obtained from a human donor with COVID-19. Sequenced material: cultured CD4+ T cells from blood. This chain links TRBV5-8 with TRBJ2-5, with TRBD2 matching over 8 bases. CDR3 protein: CASSSTSGGLQETQYF. CDR3 coding DNA: TGTGCCAGCAGCTCCACCAGCGGGGGCCTCCAAGAGACCCAGTACTTC.